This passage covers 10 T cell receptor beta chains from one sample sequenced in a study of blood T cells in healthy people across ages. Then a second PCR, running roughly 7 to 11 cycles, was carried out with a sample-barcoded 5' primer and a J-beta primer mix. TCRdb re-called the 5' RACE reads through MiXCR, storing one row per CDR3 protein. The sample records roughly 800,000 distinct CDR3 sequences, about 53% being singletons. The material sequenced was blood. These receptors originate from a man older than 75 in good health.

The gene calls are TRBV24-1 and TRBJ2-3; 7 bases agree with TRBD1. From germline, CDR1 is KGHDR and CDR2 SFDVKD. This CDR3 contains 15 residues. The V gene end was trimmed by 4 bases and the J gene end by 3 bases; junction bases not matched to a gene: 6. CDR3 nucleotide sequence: TGTGCCACCAGTGACACGAGACAGGGTACAGATACGCAGTATTTT. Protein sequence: CATSDTRQGTDTQYF.

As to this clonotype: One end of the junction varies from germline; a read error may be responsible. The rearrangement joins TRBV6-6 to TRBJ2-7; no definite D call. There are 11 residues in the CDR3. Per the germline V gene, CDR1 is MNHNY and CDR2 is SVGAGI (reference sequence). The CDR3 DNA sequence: TGTGCCGGCAGTTACTCTGGCGAGCAGTACTTC. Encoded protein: CAGSYSGEQYF.

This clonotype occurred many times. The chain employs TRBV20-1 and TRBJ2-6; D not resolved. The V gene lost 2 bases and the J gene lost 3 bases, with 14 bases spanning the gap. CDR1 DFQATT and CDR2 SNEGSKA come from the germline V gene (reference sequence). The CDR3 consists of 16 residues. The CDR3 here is CSARSRRASGANVLTF. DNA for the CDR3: TGCAGTGCTAGAAGTCGCCGGGCGAGTGGGGCCAACGTCCTGACTTTC.

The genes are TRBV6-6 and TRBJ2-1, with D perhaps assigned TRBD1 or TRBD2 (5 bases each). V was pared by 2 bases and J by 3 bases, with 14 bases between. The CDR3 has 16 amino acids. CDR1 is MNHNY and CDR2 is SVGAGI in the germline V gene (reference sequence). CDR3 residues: CASSYTRGEIYNEQFF. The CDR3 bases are TGTGCCAGCAGTTACACGAGGGGAGAAATCTACAATGAGCAGTTCTTC.

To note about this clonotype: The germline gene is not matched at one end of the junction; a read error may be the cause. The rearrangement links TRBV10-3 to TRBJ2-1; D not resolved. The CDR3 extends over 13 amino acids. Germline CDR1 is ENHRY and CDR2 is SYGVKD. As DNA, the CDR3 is TGTGTCATCAGTGTGGTCCCGTACAATGAGCAGTTCTTC. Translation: CVISVVPYNEQFF.

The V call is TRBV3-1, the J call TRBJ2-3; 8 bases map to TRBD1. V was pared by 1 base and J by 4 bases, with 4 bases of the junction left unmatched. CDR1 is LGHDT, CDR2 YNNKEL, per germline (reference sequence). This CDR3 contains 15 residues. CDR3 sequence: CASSQGPGGADTQYF. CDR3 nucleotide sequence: TGTGCCAGCAGCCAAGGGCCAGGGGGCGCAGATACGCAGTATTTT.

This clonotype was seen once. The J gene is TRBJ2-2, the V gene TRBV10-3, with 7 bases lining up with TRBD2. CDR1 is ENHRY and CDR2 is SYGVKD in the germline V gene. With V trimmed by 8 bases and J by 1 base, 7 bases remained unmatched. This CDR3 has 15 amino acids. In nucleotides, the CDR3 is TGTGCCATCCCTAGCGGAACCCTGAACACCGGGGAGCTGTTTTTT. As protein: CAIPSGTLNTGELFF.

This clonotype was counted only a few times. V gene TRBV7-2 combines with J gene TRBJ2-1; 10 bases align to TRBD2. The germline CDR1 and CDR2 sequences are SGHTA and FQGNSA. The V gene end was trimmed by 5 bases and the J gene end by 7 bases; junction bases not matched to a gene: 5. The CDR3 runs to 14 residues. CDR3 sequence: CASSASGSLNEQFF. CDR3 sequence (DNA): TGTGCCAGCAGCGCTAGCGGGAGTTTGAATGAGCAGTTCTTC.

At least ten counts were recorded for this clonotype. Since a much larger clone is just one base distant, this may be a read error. The DNA for the CDR3 is TGCGCCAGCAGCCAAGGTGCCGGGACAGGAAATGAAAAACTGTTTTTT. This gives the protein CASSQGAGTGNEKLFF. The chain links TRBV4-1 to TRBJ1-4; 8 bases align to TRBD1. The ends lost 1 base at V and 5 bases at J; junction bases unmatched: 6. CDR1 is MGHRA, CDR2 YSYEKL, per germline. The CDR3 is made up of 16 amino acids.

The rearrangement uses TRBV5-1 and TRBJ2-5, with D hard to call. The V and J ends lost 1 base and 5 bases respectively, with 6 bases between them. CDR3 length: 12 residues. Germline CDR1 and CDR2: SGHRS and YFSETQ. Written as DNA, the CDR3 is TGCGCCAGCAGCTTGCCCCACGAGACCCAGTACTTC. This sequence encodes CASSLPHETQYF.